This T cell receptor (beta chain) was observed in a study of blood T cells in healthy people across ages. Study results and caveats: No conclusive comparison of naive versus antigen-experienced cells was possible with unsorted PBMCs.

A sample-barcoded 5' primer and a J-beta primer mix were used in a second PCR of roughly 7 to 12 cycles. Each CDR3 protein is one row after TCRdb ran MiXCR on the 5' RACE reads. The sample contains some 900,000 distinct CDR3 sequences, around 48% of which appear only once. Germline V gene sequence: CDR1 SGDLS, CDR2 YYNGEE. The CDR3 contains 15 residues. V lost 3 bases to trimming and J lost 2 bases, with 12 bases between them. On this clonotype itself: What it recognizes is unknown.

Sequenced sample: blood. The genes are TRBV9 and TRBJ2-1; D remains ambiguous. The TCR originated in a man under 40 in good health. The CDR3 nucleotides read TGTGCCAGCAGCGCCTCCGGAGCGACCTACAATGAGCAGTTCTTC. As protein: CASSASGATYNEQFF.